A selection of T cell receptor beta chains follows, all from one sample in a study of T cell responses to AZD1222 COVID-19 vaccine. TCRdb's copy holds only in-frame clones and misses some; the assay was immunoSEQ multiplex PCR. The sample carries roughly 70,000 clones, about 90% recorded once. The input for sequencing was peripheral blood, taken 28 days after the second dose of the MenACWY control vaccine. The receptors derive from an adult who received the MenACWY meningococcal vaccine as a control. Both conserved end residues are part of each CDR3. A D gene is named only where the DNA matches it firmly.

V: TRBV5-1; J: TRBJ2-1; D: NA; CDR3: CASSPDLGEQFF
V: TRBV19; J: TRBJ1-2; D: NA; CDR3: CASSMPVYGYTF
V: TRBV29-1; J: TRBJ2-1; D: TRBD2; CDR3: CSVAEGRENQFF
V: TRBV30; J: TRBJ2-7; D: TRBD1; CDR3: CATGQGSYEQYF
V: TRBV6-5; J: TRBJ2-7; D: NA; CDR3: CASEGSEQYF
V: TRBV5-4; J: TRBJ1-2; D: NA; CDR3: CASSLDSYGYTF
V: TRBV7-6; J: TRBJ1-6; D: TRBD1; CDR3: CASSSRDSYNSPLHF
V: TRBV5-6; J: TRBJ2-2; D: NA; CDR3: CASKPGAHRELFF
V: TRBV6-5; J: TRBJ1-3; D: NA; CDR3: CASSSSEGNTIYF
V: TRBV10-2; J: TRBJ1-1; D: NA; CDR3: CASTEGSGNTEAFF
V: TRBV2; J: TRBJ1-4; D: NA; CDR3: CASSEFGGGDYNEKLFF
V: TRBV9; J: TRBJ2-1; D: NA; CDR3: CASSVQQANEQFF
V: TRBV27; J: TRBJ2-7; D: NA; CDR3: CASSFVPGYEQYF
V: TRBV4-3; J: TRBJ1-1; D: NA; CDR3: CASSLHIGGTEAFF
V: TRBV30; J: TRBJ1-5; D: NA; CDR3: CAWNQGTSNQPQHF
V: TRBV9; J: TRBJ2-5; D: NA; CDR3: CASSATTTGQETQYF
V: TRBV5-1; J: TRBJ2-1; D: TRBD1; CDR3: CASSQTGAGANEQFF
V: TRBV14; J: TRBJ1-2; D: NA; CDR3: CASSPSGYGYTF
V: TRBV4-1; J: TRBJ2-1; D: NA; CDR3: CASSPGEAYNEQFF
V: TRBV28; J: TRBJ1-2; D: NA; CDR3: CASSLHTGTNGYTF
V: TRBV2; J: TRBJ1-5; D: TRBD1; CDR3: CASRMGTGGVMGNQPQHF
V: TRBV2; J: TRBJ1-5; D: NA; CDR3: CASTRGNQPQHF
V: TRBV6-5; J: TRBJ1-4; D: NA; CDR3: CASSGLGNEKLFF
V: TRBV27; J: TRBJ2-3; D: NA; CDR3: CASSPKGIATDTQYF
V: TRBV5-6; J: TRBJ1-2; D: NA; CDR3: CASSFKQGMGGGYTF
V: TRBV6-1; J: TRBJ1-2; D: NA; CDR3: CASSEFNYGYTF
V: TRBV27; J: TRBJ1-2; D: NA; CDR3: CASRRDTNNYGYTF
V: TRBV19; J: TRBJ2-1; D: NA; CDR3: CASSLGFNEQFF
V: TRBV12-3/TRBV12-4; J: TRBJ1-6; D: NA; CDR3: CASSGWSPLHF
V: TRBV6-4; J: TRBJ2-6; D: NA; CDR3: CASRSDTGANVLTF
V: TRBV19; J: TRBJ1-2; D: NA; CDR3: CASSIEGVENYGYTF
V: TRBV19; J: TRBJ2-7; D: TRBD2; CDR3: CASRTSGSFEQYF
V: TRBV6-1; J: TRBJ1-1; D: TRBD1; CDR3: CASSEVPGQGRAFF
V: TRBV14; J: TRBJ1-5; D: NA; CDR3: CASSQDMGKAQHF
V: TRBV24-1; J: TRBJ2-2; D: NA; CDR3: CATSGESDTGELFF
V: TRBV27; J: TRBJ2-1; D: TRBD1; CDR3: CASSSGTGGYEQFF
V: TRBV21-1; J: TRBJ2-7; D: NA; CDR3: CASSSGLAGSYEQYF
V: TRBV4-1; J: TRBJ1-1; D: NA; CDR3: CASSQQTVNTEAFF
V: TRBV4-1; J: TRBJ2-1; D: TRBD2; CDR3: CASSQGELAGGPNEQFF
V: TRBV7-6; J: TRBJ2-1; D: NA; CDR3: CASSSGGGYSNEQFF
V: TRBV27; J: TRBJ1-2; D: NA; CDR3: CASSPGTGIGGYTF
V: TRBV4-2; J: TRBJ2-1; D: NA; CDR3: CASSQEPNSNEQFF